This TCR beta chain is from a study of cytomegalovirus exposure and HLA in healthy donors. Overall study findings and caveats: The study listed roughly 160 cytomegalovirus-associated TCR beta chains.

With V trimmed by 4 bases and J by 2 bases, 6 bases remained unmatched. The CDR3 is 15 residues long. The germline gives CDR1 SGHDT, CDR2 YYEEEE. With regard to this clone: Its antigen remains unidentified.

Profiled with immunoSEQ multiplex PCR; TCRdb holds only in-frame clones, not every one. The profile shows about 140,000 clones, less than 90% of them singletons. The specimen sequenced was PBMCs. The clonotype comes from a man between 18 and 29 years old in good health and CMV-seronegative. The chain couples TRBV5-6 to TRBJ2-3, with TRBD1 matching 8 bases. The CDR3 DNA is TGTGCCAGCAGCAGTAGACAGGGGAACACAGATACGCAGTATTTT. Translation: CASSSRQGNTDTQYF.